This TCR beta chain came from a study of regulatory T cells in long-lasting Graves disease. General study points: Sharing of public clonotypes was greater in persistent patients (around 2,500) than in new patients (roughly 1,000).

As for time point: newly diagnosed GD, antithyroid drugs for less than 3 months. There was RNA extracted from PBMCs, and the TCR library was made from it. The authors built TCR beta libraries using iRepertoire HTBI primers and Arm-PCR of CDR3 regions. One entry per CDR3 protein, called by TCRdb with MiXCR from the multiplex PCR reads. The table records 400,000 to 450,000 distinct CDR3 sequences, 14% to 15% of them present only once. The CDR3 runs to 13 residues. V was trimmed by 4 bases and J by 5 bases, leaving 13 bases between them. Germline CDR1 is SGHRS and CDR2 is YFSETQ. At least ten counts were recorded for this clonotype. No antigen is known for it. These data also formed part of another study, on T cells in Graves' hyperthyroidism and ophthalmopathy. As that study records: Uncontrolled infection, other autoimmune disease, pregnancy or lactation disqualified patients from enrolment. Clinical symptoms, serum thyroxine and TRAb, thyroid ultrasound and orbital computed tomography together formed the diagnostic basis. With a median lead of roughly 6.8 months before onset, the model predicted ophthalmopathy.

This sequence was found in a woman under 40 with Graves disease. Sequenced material: peripheral blood mononuclear cells (PBMCs), taken at new diagnosis, from a patient treated with antithyroid drugs. The chain has TRBV5-1 and TRBJ2-7; D might be TRBD1 or TRBD2, each matching 5 bases. Written as DNA, the CDR3 is TGCGCCAGCAGCACCGGGGCCCGGAACGAGCAGTACTTC. Its translation is CASSTGARNEQYF.